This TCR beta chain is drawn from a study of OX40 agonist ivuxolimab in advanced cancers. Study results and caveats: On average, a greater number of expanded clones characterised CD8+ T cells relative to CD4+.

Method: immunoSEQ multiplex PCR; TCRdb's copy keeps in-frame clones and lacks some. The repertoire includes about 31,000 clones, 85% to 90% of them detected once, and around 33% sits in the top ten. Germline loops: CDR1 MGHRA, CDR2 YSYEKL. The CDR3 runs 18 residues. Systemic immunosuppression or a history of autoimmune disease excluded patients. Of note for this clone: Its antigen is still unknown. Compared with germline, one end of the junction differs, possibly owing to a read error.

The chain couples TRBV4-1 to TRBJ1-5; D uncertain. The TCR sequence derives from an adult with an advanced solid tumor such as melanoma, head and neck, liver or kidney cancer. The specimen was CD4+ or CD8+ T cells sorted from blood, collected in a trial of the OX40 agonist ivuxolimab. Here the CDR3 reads CASSQEAGATLSNQSQHF. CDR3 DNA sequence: TGCGCCAGCAGCCAAGAGGCGGGTGCCACTCTTAGCAATCAGTCCCAGCATTTT.